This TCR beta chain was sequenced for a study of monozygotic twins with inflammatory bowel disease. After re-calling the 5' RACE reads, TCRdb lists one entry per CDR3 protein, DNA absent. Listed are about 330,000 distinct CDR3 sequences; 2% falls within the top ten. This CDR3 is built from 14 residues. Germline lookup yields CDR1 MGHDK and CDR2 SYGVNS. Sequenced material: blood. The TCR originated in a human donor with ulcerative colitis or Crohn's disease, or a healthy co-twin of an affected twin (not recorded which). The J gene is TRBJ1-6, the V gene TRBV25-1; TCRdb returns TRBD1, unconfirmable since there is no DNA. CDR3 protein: CASSARDRNSPLHF.